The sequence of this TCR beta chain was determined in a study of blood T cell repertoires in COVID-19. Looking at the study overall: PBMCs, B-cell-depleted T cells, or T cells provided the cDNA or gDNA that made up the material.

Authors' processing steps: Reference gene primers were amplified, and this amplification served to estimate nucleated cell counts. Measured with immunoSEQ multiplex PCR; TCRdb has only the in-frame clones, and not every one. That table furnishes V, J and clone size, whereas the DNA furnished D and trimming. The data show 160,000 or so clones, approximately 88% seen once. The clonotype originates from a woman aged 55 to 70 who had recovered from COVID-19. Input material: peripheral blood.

CDR3 loop: CASSLMEIDTQYF. The CDR3 DNA reads TGTGCCAGCAGCTTAATGGAGATAGATACGCAGTATTTT. The chain combines TRBV7-3 with TRBJ2-3, with D unresolved. Trimming cost V 1 base and J 5 bases, with 7 bases left between them. Per the germline V gene, CDR1 is SGHTA and CDR2 is FQGTGA. The CDR3 spans 13 residues. The full variable domain, its missing parts supplied by reference TRBV7-3 and TRBJ2-3, is GAGVSQTPSNKVTEKGKYVELRCDPISGHTALYWYRQSLGQGPEFLIYFQGTGAADDSGLPNDRFFAVRPEGSVSTLKIQRTERGDSAVYLCASSLMEIDTQYFGPGTRLTVL.